This TCR beta chain was captured in a study of T cell changes during pregnancy in multiple sclerosis. TCRdb's copy holds only in-frame clones and misses some; the assay was immunoSEQ multiplex PCR. This sample has 4,000 to 5,500 clones, with 81% found just once. V was pared by 6 bases and J by 9 bases, with 7 bases of the junction left unmatched. CDR1 and CDR2 from the germline V gene are SEHNR and FQNEAQ (reference sequence). This CDR3 is 14 amino acids long. This TCR was sampled from a female donor in good health, enrolled as a control in a pregnancy study. The input for sequencing was CD8+ T cells from peripheral blood mononuclear cells, taken in the second trimester of pregnancy. The J gene is TRBJ1-6, the V gene TRBV7-9; 8 positions agree with TRBD1. CDR3 in amino acids: CASRQGQGASPLHF. The CDR3 DNA reads TGTGCCAGCAGACAAGGACAGGGAGCTTCACCCCTCCACTTT.